These T cell receptor beta chains were read from a single sample in a study of blood T cell repertoires in COVID-19. Repertoires were generated with immunoSEQ multiplex PCR, while TCRdb's copy carries only in-frame clones and drops some. The sample holds approximately 74,000 clones, roughly 90% seen once. The sample taken for sequencing was peripheral blood. Source of these receptors: a woman aged 60-70 years with acute or convalescent COVID-19. Both conserved end residues are part of each CDR3. The D gene is left open where the match is weak. The size field is filled for only some rows; it gives once, few, many or a size class.

j_gene	d_gene	v_gene	abundance	CDR3aa	CDR3nt
TRBJ1-6	TRBD1	TRBV28	-	CASSLTGAGGSPLHF	TGTGCCAGCAGTTTAACAGGGGCAGGGGGTTCACCCCTCCACTTT
TRBJ2-4	TRBD2	TRBV7-8	-	CASSQGRENIQYF	TGTGCCAGCAGCCAAGGGAGGGAAAACATTCAGTACTTC
TRBJ2-5	-	TRBV3-1/TRBV3-2	-	CASSQVGETQYF	TGTGCCAGCAGCCAAGTCGGGGAGACCCAGTACTTC
TRBJ1-2	TRBD1	TRBV3-1/TRBV3-2	-	CASSRPDDRDGYTF	TGTGCCAGCAGCCGCCCGGACGACAGGGACGGCTACACCTTC
TRBJ1-1	TRBD1	TRBV6-5	-	CASSRQGAPEAFF	TGTGCCAGCAGTCGGCAGGGGGCACCTGAAGCTTTCTTT
TRBJ2-1	TRBD2	TRBV5-1	-	CASSPLTSGAGNEQFF	TGCGCCAGCAGCCCACTGACTAGCGGAGCGGGCAATGAGCAGTTCTTC
TRBJ2-1	-	TRBV5-1	-	CASSPKLFRSDNEQFF	TGCGCCAGCAGCCCTAAATTATTCAGGTCCGACAATGAGCAGTTCTTC
TRBJ1-2	-	TRBV7-9	-	CASSLYTTVSGDGYTF	TGTGCCAGCAGCTTATACACTACAGTGTCAGGGGATGGCTACACCTTC
TRBJ1-1	TRBD1	TRBV27	once	CASRGTEKAFF	TGTGCCAGCAGAGGGACAGAGAAAGCTTTCTTT
TRBJ2-5	TRBD2	TRBV19	-	CASSLGLAGWQETQYF	TGTGCCAGTAGTCTCGGACTAGCGGGGTGGCAAGAGACCCAGTACTTC
TRBJ2-5	-	TRBV5-1	-	CASSRQGEETQYF	TGCGCCAGCAGCCGGCAGGGTGAGGAGACCCAGTACTTC
TRBJ1-1	-	TRBV12-5	-	CASGLVLGPHSSSMNTEAFF	TGTGCTAGTGGTTTGGTACTTGGGCCGCACTCCTCCAGCATGAACACTGAAGCTTTCTTT
TRBJ1-4	-	TRBV30	-	CAWDREEKLFF	TGTGCCTGGGACAGAGAGGAAAAACTGTTTTTT
TRBJ1-5	-	TRBV5-1	-	CASSQLEVPTNQPQHF	TGCGCCAGCAGCCAGCTAGAGGTTCCGACCAATCAGCCCCAGCATTTT
TRBJ2-1	TRBD2	TRBV6-1	-	CASSETLAGGRDNEQFF	TGTGCCAGCAGTGAGACTCTAGCGGGGGGGCGTGACAATGAGCAGTTCTTC
TRBJ1-1	TRBD1	TRBV4-1	-	CASSPQGGTEAFF	TGCGCCAGCAGCCCCCAGGGGGGCACTGAAGCTTTCTTT
TRBJ1-2	TRBD1	TRBV27	-	CASSFSGGLGYTF	TGTGCCAGCAGTTTCTCAGGGGGCCTCGGCTACACCTTC
TRBJ2-2	TRBD1	TRBV5-4	-	CASRQTGGHGELFF	TGTGCCAGCAGACAGACAGGGGGCCACGGGGAGCTGTTTTTT
TRBJ2-5	-	TRBV7-8	few	CASSLGQQETQYF	TGTGCCAGCAGCTTAGGGCAGCAAGAGACCCAGTACTTC
TRBJ1-2	-	TRBV11-2	-	CASSLAGNYGYTF	TGTGCCAGCAGCCTCGCGGGAAACTATGGCTACACCTTC
TRBJ1-2	-	TRBV15	-	CATSREQGTNYGYTF	TGTGCCACCAGCAGAGAGCAGGGGACTAACTATGGCTACACCTTC
TRBJ1-2	TRBD1	TRBV3-1/TRBV3-2	-	CASSQVGETGGYTF	TGTGCCAGCAGCCAAGTAGGCGAGACAGGGGGCTACACCTTC
TRBJ1-5	TRBD1	TRBV18	-	CASSPPATGVGQPQHF	TGTGCCAGCTCACCACCGGCGACAGGGGTAGGTCAGCCCCAGCATTTT
TRBJ1-2	TRBD1	TRBV27	-	CASSPTGPYGYTF	TGTGCCAGCAGTCCGACAGGGCCCTATGGCTACACCTTC
TRBJ1-1	-	TRBV11-2	-	CASSLAGNTEAFF	TGTGCCAGCAGCTTAGCAGGGAACACTGAAGCTTTCTTT
TRBJ1-1	-	TRBV19	-	CASVRVQGNTEAFF	TGTGCCAGTGTCCGGGTGCAGGGGAACACTGAAGCTTTCTTT
TRBJ2-5	TRBD2	TRBV6-6	-	CASSLFVGGRAGETQYF	TGTGCCAGCAGTCTCTTCGTTGGCGGGAGGGCTGGGGAGACCCAGTACTTC
TRBJ2-2	-	TRBV10-3	once	CAISESGQPGELFF	TGTGCCATCAGTGAGTCAGGACAACCTGGGGAGCTGTTTTTT
TRBJ2-5	-	TRBV19	-	CASSLLQASAETQYF	TGTGCCAGTAGTCTGCTACAGGCCTCGGCAGAGACCCAGTACTTC
TRBJ1-4	-	TRBV5-1	-	CASSLESRGNEKLFF	TGCGCCAGCAGCTTGGAGTCCAGGGGTAATGAAAAACTGTTTTTT
TRBJ2-5	-	TRBV12-3/TRBV12-4	-	CASSLAVQETQYF	TGTGCCAGCAGTCTGGCGGTCCAAGAGACCCAGTACTTC
TRBJ1-6	-	TRBV9	-	CASSVATADSPLHF	TGTGCCAGCAGCGTAGCTACGGCGGATTCACCCCTCCACTTT
TRBJ2-3	TRBD1	TRBV11-1	-	CASSRRGQSTDTQYF	TGTGCCAGCAGCCGAAGGGGACAGAGCACAGATACGCAGTATTTT
TRBJ1-5	-	TRBV5-5	-	CASSLTGLNQPQHF	TGTGCCAGCAGCCTGACAGGACTTAATCAGCCCCAGCATTTT
TRBJ2-5	-	TRBV5-1	-	CASSFSGETQYF	TGCGCCAGCAGCTTTTCGGGAGAGACCCAGTACTTC
TRBJ2-3	TRBD1	TRBV6-2/TRBV6-3	-	CASSYSGTGSTDTQYF	TGTGCCAGCAGTTACTCCGGGACAGGGAGCACAGATACGCAGTATTTT
TRBJ1-2	TRBD1	TRBV11-2	few	CASSPLMTGPNYGYTF	TGTGCCAGCAGCCCCCTAATGACAGGGCCTAACTATGGCTACACCTTC
TRBJ1-2	-	TRBV6-5	-	CASHREIHYGYTF	TGTGCCAGTCACAGGGAGATTCACTATGGCTACACCTTC
TRBJ1-3	TRBD1	TRBV9	-	CASSVTGAGNTIYF	TGTGCCAGCAGCGTCACAGGGGCTGGAAACACCATATATTTT
TRBJ2-3	TRBD2	TRBV5-1	-	CASRTSGGIDTQYF	TGCGCCAGCAGGACTAGCGGGGGGATAGATACGCAGTATTTT
TRBJ2-5	TRBD1	TRBV19	once	CASSPGTGDGKTQYF	TGTGCCAGTAGTCCCGGGACAGGGGACGGCAAGACCCAGTACTTC
TRBJ2-3	TRBD2	TRBV29-1	once	CSVGAHGGWYTDTQYF	TGCAGCGTTGGAGCCCACGGGGGGTGGTACACAGATACGCAGTATTTT
TRBJ1-4	TRBD1	TRBV5-1	once	CASSLDRGGEKLFF	TGCGCCAGCAGCTTGGACAGGGGAGGCGAAAAACTGTTTTTT
TRBJ2-5	TRBD2	TRBV4-2	-	CASSQASGEETQYF	TGTGCCAGCAGCCAAGCCAGCGGGGAAGAGACCCAGTACTTC
TRBJ1-2	-	TRBV6-5	-	CASSYSPLGEGYTF	TGTGCCAGCAGTTACTCCCCCCTCGGAGAAGGCTACACCTTC
TRBJ1-1	-	TRBV5-4	-	CASSSNTEAFF	TGTGCCAGCAGCTCAAACACTGAAGCTTTCTTT
TRBJ1-1	-	TRBV18	-	CASSPIQGGTEAFF	TGTGCCAGCTCACCCATACAGGGCGGCACTGAAGCTTTCTTT
TRBJ1-4	-	TRBV19	-	CASNDRYGEKLFF	TGTGCCAGCAACGACAGGTACGGTGAAAAACTGTTTTTT